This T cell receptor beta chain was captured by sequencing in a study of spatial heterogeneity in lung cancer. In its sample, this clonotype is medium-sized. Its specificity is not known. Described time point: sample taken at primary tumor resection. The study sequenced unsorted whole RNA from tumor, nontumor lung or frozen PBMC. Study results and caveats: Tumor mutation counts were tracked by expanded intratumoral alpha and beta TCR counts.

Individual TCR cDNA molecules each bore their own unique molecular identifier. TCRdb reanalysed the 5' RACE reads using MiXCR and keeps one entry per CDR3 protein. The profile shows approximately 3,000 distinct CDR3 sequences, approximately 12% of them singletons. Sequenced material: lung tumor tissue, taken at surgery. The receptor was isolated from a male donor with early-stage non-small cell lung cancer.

In DNA form, the CDR3 reads TGTGCCAGCAGTCCCATCCCCAGCTCCTACAATGAGCAGTTCTTC. It translates to CASSPIPSSYNEQFF. The gene calls are TRBV28 and TRBJ2-1; D call uncertain. Germline values: CDR1 MDHEN, CDR2 SYDVKM. Trimming left V 5 bases short and J 0 bases short, with 11 bases between. The CDR3 extends over 15 amino acids.